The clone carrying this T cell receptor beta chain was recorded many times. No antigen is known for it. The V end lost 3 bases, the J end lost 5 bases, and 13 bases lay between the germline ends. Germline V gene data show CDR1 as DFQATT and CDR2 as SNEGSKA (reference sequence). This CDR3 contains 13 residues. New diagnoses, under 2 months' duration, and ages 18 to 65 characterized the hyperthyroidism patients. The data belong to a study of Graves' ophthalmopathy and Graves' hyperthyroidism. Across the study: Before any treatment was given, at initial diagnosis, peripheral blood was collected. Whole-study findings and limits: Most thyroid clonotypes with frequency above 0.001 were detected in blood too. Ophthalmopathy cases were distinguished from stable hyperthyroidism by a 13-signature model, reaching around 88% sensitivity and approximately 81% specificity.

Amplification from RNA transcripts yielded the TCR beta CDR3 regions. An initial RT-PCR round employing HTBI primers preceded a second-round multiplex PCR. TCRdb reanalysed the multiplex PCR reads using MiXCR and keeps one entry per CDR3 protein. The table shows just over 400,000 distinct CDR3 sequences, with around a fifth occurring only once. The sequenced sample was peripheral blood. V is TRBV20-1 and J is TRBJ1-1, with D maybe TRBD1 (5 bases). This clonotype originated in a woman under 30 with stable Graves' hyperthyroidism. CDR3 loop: CSARGGMGTEAFF. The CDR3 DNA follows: TGCAGTGCTAGGGGGGGTATGGGGACTGAAGCTTTCTTT.